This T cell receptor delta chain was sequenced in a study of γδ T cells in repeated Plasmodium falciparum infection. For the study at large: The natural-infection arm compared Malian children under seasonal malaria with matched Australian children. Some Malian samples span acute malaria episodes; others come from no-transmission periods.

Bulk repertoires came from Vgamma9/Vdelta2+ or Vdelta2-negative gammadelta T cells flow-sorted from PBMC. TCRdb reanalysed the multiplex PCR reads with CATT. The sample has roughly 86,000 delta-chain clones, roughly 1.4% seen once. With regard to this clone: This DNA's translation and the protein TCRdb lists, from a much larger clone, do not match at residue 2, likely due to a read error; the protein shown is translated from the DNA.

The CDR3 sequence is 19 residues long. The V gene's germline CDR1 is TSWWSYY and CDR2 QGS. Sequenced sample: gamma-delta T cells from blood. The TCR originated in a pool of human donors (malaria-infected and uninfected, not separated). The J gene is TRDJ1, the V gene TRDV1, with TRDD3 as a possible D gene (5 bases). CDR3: CSLGELITYWIPYTDKLIF. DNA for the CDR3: TGTTCTCTTGGGGAACTAATTACGTACTGGATCCCGTACACCGATAAACTCATCTTT.